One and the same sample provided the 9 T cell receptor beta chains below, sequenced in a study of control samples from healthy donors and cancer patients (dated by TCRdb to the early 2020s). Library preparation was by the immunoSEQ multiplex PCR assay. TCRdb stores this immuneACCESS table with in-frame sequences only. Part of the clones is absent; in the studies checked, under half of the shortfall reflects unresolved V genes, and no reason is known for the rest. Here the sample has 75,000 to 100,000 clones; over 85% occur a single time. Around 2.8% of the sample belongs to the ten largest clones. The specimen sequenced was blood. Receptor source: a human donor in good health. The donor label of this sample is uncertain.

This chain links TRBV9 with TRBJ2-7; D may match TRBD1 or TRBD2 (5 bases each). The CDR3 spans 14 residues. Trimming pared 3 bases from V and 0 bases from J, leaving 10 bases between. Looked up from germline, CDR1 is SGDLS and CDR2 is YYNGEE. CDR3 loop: CASSAGPTSYEQYF. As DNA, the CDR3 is TGTGCCAGCAGCGCGGGACCGACCTCCTACGAGCAGTACTTC. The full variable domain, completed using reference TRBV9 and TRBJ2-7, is DSGVTQTPKHLITATGQRVTLRCSPRSGDLSVYWYQQSLDQGLQFLIQYYNGEERAKGNILERFSAQQFPDLHSELNLSSLELGDSALYFCASSAGPTSYEQYFGPGTRLTVT.

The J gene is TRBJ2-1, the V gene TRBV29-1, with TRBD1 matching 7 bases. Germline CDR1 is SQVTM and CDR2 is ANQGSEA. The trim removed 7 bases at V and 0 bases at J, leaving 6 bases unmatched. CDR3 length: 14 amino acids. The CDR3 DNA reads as TGCAGCGCCCTGGGACAGAGCTCCTACAATGAGCAGTTCTTC. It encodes CSALGQSSYNEQFF.

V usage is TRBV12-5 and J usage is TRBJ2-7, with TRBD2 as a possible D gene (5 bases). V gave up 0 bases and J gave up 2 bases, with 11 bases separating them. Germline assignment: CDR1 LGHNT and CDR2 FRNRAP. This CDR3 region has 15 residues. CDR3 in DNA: TGTGCTAGTGGTTTGGTGTTCAGCGGCGCCTACGAGCAGTACTTC. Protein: CASGLVFSGAYEQYF.

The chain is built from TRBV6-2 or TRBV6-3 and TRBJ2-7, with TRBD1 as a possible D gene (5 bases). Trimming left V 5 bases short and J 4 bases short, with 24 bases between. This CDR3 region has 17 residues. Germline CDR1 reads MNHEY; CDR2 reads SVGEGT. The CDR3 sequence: CASSPRGQPDSRYEQYV. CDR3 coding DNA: TGTGCCAGCAGTCCGCGCGGACAACCTGATTCGAGGTACGAGCAGTACGTC.

The CDR3, as DNA: TGTGCCAGTAGTATGGGGGGGCCCCAGCATTTT. It codes for CASSMGGPQHF. V is TRBV19 and J is TRBJ1-5, with D perhaps TRBD1 (5 bases). The germline CDR1 and CDR2 sequences are LNHDA and SQIVND (reference sequence). The CDR3 consists of 11 residues. V dropped 3 bases and J dropped 9 bases, with 6 bases sitting between them. Combining the CDR3 with reference TRBV19 and TRBJ1-5 gives the whole variable domain DGGITQSPKYLFRKEGQNVTLSCEQNLNHDAMYWYRQDPGQGLRLIYYSQIVNDFQKGDIAEGYSVSREKKESFPLTVTSAQKNPTAFYLCASSMGGPQHFGDGTRLSIL.

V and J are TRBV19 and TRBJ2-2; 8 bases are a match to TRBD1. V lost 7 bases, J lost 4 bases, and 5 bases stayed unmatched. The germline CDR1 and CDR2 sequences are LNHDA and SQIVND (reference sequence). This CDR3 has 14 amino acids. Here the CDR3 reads CASTRTGSTGELFF. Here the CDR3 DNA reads TGTGCCAGTACTCGGACAGGGAGCACCGGGGAGCTGTTTTTT.

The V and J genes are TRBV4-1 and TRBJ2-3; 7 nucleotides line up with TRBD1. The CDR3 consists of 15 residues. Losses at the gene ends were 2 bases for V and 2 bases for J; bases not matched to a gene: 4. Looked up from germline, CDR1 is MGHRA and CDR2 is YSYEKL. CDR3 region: CASSQTGVFTDTQYF. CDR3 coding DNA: TGCGCCAGCAGCCAAACAGGGGTCTTCACAGATACGCAGTATTTT.

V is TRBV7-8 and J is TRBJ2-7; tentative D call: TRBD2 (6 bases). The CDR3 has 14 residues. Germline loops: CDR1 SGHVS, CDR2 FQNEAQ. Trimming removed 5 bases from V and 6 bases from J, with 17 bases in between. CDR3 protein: CASSPLVLGGEQYF. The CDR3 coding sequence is TGTGCCAGCAGCCCACTTGTTCTGGGGGGCGAGCAGTACTTC.

The CDR3 nucleotides read TGTGCCAGCAGTCCCTTCGAGGGGGCCACCTATAATTCACCCCTCCACTTT. Protein product: CASSPFEGATYNSPLHF. The V and J genes are TRBV28 and TRBJ1-6; TRBD1 agrees at 7 bases. Germline V lookup: CDR1 MDHEN, CDR2 SYDVKM. The CDR3 length is 17 residues. With V trimmed by 5 bases and J by 2 bases, 9 bases remained unmatched.